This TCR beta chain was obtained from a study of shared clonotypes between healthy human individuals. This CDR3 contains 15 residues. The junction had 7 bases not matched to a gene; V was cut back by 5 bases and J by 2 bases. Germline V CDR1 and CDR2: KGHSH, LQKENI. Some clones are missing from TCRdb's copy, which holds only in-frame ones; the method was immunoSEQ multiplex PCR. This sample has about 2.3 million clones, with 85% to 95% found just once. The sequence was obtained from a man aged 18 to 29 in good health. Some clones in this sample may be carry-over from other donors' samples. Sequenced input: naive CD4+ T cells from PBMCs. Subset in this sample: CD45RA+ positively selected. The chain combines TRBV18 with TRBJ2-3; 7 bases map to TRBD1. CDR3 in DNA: TGTGCCAGCTCATCGAACAGGGGATTCACAGATACGCAGTATTTT. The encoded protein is CASSSNRGFTDTQYF.